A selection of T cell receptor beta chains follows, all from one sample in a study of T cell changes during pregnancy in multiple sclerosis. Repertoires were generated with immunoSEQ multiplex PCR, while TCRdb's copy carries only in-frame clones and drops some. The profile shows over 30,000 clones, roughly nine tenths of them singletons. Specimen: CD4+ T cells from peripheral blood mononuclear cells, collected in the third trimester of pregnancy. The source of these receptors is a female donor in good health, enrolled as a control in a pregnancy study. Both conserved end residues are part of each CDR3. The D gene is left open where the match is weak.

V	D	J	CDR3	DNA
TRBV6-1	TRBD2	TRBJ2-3	CASSGNSGRDSDTQYF	TGTGCCAGCAGTGGGAATAGCGGGAGAGATTCAGATACGCAGTATTTT
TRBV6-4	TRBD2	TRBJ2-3	CASSATSGGSTDTQYF	TGTGCCAGCAGTGCCACTAGCGGGGGCAGCACAGATACGCAGTATTTT
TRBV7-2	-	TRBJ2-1	CASSLQGGRGFFHEQFF	TGTGCCAGCAGCTTACAGGGGGGCAGGGGTTTTTTCCATGAGCAGTTCTTC
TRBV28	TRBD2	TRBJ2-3	CASSPQTSGATDTQYF	TGTGCCAGCAGTCCCCAGACTAGCGGGGCCACAGATACGCAGTATTTT
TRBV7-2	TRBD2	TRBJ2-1	CASSTTGTTYNEQFF	TGTGCCAGCAGCACAACCGGGACTACTTACAATGAGCAGTTCTTC
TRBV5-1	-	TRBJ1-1	CASSSGTPNTEAFF	TGCGCCAGCAGCTCCGGGACACCGAACACTGAAGCTTTCTTT
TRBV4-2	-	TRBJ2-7	CASSPDRDINGQYF	TGTGCCAGCAGCCCAGACCGGGACATTAATGGGCAGTACTTC
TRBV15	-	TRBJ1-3	CATSRDLSGNTIYF	TGTGCCACCAGCAGAGATCTCTCTGGAAACACCATATATTTT
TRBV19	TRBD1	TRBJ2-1	CASSAPGQLDNEQFF	TGTGCCAGTAGTGCACCGGGACAGCTCGACAATGAGCAGTTCTTC
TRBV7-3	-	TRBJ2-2	CASSLPTGELFF	TGTGCCAGCAGCTTACCGACCGGGGAGCTGTTTTTT
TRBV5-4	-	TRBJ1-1	CASSFEQGLAFF	TGTGCCAGCAGCTTCGAACAGGGTTTGGCTTTCTTT
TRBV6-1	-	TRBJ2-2	CASSERYRYSFANTGELFF	TGTGCCAGCAGTGAACGGTACAGGTACTCCTTCGCGAACACCGGGGAGCTGTTTTTT
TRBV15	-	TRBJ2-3	CATSLVLRDTQYF	TGTGCCACCAGCTTAGTCTTGAGGGATACGCAGTATTTT
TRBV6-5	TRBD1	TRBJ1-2	CASSSRQGYGYTF	TGTGCCAGCAGTTCCAGACAGGGCTATGGCTACACCTTC
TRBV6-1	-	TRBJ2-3	CASSAWGGTDTQYF	TGTGCCAGCAGTGCATGGGGGGGCACAGATACGCAGTATTTT
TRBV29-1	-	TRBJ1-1	CSVEDLAGTGRTEAFF	TGCAGCGTTGAAGACCTAGCGGGAACAGGGCGTACTGAAGCTTTCTTT
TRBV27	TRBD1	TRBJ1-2	CASSLGTGFYGYTF	TGTGCCAGCAGTTTAGGGACAGGGTTCTATGGCTACACCTTC